This T cell receptor (beta chain) was captured in a study of blood T cell repertoires in COVID-19. On the study more broadly: Spain, Italy and the United States supplied samples that represented acute and convalescent COVID-19. PBMCs, B-cell-depleted T cells, or T cells provided the cDNA or gDNA that made up the material.

Data came from immunoSEQ multiplex PCR; TCRdb stores just in-frame clones and leaves some out. The table shows tens of thousands of clones, with around 83% occurring only once. The CDR3 spans 15 residues. Enrollment of patients from Seattle took place during active infection, with longitudinal follow-up. The sequence was obtained from a man younger than 40 with COVID-19, enrolled during active disease. The V and J genes are TRBV21-1 and TRBJ2-5; the table's D call of TRBD1 was not tested on the DNA. TRBV21-1 is shown as a pseudogene. The sequenced material came from peripheral blood. CDR3 residues: CASSKRKRGQETQYF. The CDR3 nucleotides read TGTGCCAGCAGCAAAAGGAAAAGGGGCCAAGAGACCCAGTACTTC.